The 16 T cell receptor beta chains reported below all come from one sample, sequenced in a study of CD8 T cells in ankylosing spondylitis. These receptors have no identified antigens. Regarding the study as a whole: Ankylosing spondylitis blood appeared to carry a characteristic TCR beta motif of roughly eight highly homologous variants.

TCRdb processed the 5' RACE reads anew with MiXCR; each CDR3 protein has one entry. Seen here are a few hundred thousand distinct CDR3 sequences, about 16% observed once, and the top ten hold roughly 42%. Sequences were obtained from blood, either unsorted or a sorted T cell fraction (not recorded which). The receptors shown here come from a male donor with ankylosing spondylitis.

This clonotype was picked up a small number of times. This chain joins TRBV2 and TRBJ2-1, with 10 bases aligning to TRBD2. This CDR3 region has 15 residues. J lost 7 bases, V lost 6 bases, and 9 bases had no gene match. Germline values: CDR1 SNHLY, CDR2 FYNNEI. The CDR3 DNA is TGTGCCAGCAGGGTCCTAGCGGGAGAAAAAAATGAGCAGTTCTTC. It is translated as CASRVLAGEKNEQFF.

This clonotype was counted only a few times. The gene calls are TRBV2 and TRBJ2-1; TRBD2 aligns across 13 bases. With 6 bases clipped from V and 5 bases from J, the junction kept 4 bases outside the gene matches. The CDR3 is 15 residues long. CDR1 SNHLY and CDR2 FYNNEI come from the germline V gene. In nucleotides, the CDR3 is TGTGCCAGCAGGCAACTAGCGGGGGGGGACAATGAGCAGTTCTTC. This sequence encodes CASRQLAGGDNEQFF.

The table lists this clonotype with a few counts. The gene calls are TRBV19 and TRBJ2-5; D is unresolved. CDR3 length: 15 amino acids. The germline V and J ends were trimmed by 2 bases and 7 bases, with 17 bases remaining between them. Per the germline V gene, CDR1 is LNHDA and CDR2 is SQIVND (reference sequence). The chain's CDR3 is CASSISPHDMGTQYF. The CDR3 DNA reads as TGTGCCAGTAGTATATCGCCCCACGATATGGGGACCCAGTACTTC.

This clonotype has a single count. The gene calls are TRBV2 and TRBJ2-5; D remains ambiguous. The CDR3 is 13 amino acids. V was shortened by 1 base and J by 0 bases, with 3 bases between the two germline ends. The germline V gene encodes CDR1 SNHLY and CDR2 FYNNEI. The CDR3 DNA is TGTGCCAGCAGTGAAGTTAACCAAGAGACCCAGTACTTC. It is translated as CASSEVNQETQYF.

This clonotype was seen more than once but under ten times. In DNA, the CDR3 is TGTGCCAGCCGCATCGGCACAGATACGCAGTATTTT. Encoded protein: CASRIGTDTQYF. The chain joins TRBV7-9 to TRBJ2-3; D gene uncertain. CDR1 and CDR2 from the germline V gene are SEHNR and FQNEAQ (reference sequence). The V and J ends lost 8 bases and 1 base respectively, with 7 bases between them. The CDR3 length is 12 residues.

This clonotype has more than one count but fewer than ten. Germline and junction disagree at one end, which may indicate a read error. The CDR3: CASSQDKGQRLVF. The CDR3 bases are TGTGCCAGCAGCCAAGATAAAGGACAGAGACTCGTTTTC. This chain connects TRBV4-2 to TRBJ2-7; TRBD1 is a possible D gene (6 bases). This CDR3 contains 13 residues. Germline loops: CDR1 LGHNA, CDR2 YNFKEQ.

The rearrangement links TRBV20-1 to TRBJ1-2; TRBD1 matches 7 bases. CDR1 and CDR2 (germline): DFQATT, SNEGSKA (reference sequence). J gave up 7 bases and V 0 bases, and 5 bases lay outside the gene matches. This CDR3 has 13 amino acids. The CDR3 DNA is TGCAGTGCTAGAGATGAAGGGGGCGCTGGCTACACCTTC. It encodes CSARDEGGAGYTF.

The genes are TRBV4-2 and TRBJ2-7; D is undetermined. The V end was cut by 5 bases, the J end by 3 bases, with 8 bases between. The germline V gene has CDR1 LGHNA and CDR2 YNFKEQ. This CDR3 spans 12 amino acids. CDR3 nucleotides: TGTGCCAGCAGCGCCGACCTCTACGAGCAGTACTTC. It translates to CASSADLYEQYF.

Ten or more counts support this clonotype. The chain uses TRBV10-3 and TRBJ1-5; D is unclear. Germline V gives CDR1 ENHRY, CDR2 SYGVKD. The CDR3 contains 14 residues. V shed 2 bases and J shed 4 bases, with 9 bases lying between them. The CDR3, as DNA: TGTGCCATCAGTGAGCCTACGTTGAATCAGCCCCAGCATTTT. Protein sequence: CAISEPTLNQPQHF.

V usage is TRBV4-3 and J usage is TRBJ2-1, with D perhaps TRBD1 or TRBD2 (5 bases each). Per germline, CDR1 LGHNA and CDR2 YSLEER. This CDR3 contains 16 residues. V was trimmed by 0 bases and J by 3 bases, leaving 12 bases between them. CDR3 residues: CASSQDIGASYNEQFF. CDR3 bases: TGCGCCAGCAGCCAAGATATCGGGGCTAGCTACAATGAGCAGTTCTTC.

The J gene is TRBJ2-1, the V gene TRBV19; D possibly corresponds to TRBD1 (6 bases). Trimming left V 8 bases short and J 7 bases short, with 21 bases between. Germline-derived CDR1 and CDR2 are LNHDA and SQIVND (reference sequence). The CDR3 has 15 amino acids. CDR3 loop: CASGPDGLRGNEQFF. Written as DNA, the CDR3 is TGTGCCAGTGGTCCCGACGGACTTAGGGGGAATGAGCAGTTCTTC.

In this sample, this clonotype turned up many times. The rearrangement links TRBV5-6 to TRBJ2-2; TRBD1 is a possible D gene (6 bases). The CDR3 covers 15 residues. The germline V gene encodes CDR1 SGHDT and CDR2 YYEEEE. V was shortened by 4 bases and J by 6 bases, with 16 bases between the two germline ends. The chain's CDR3 is CASSPGWGLAGELFF. DNA for the CDR3: TGTGCCAGCAGCCCGGGCTGGGGGCTGGCCGGGGAGCTGTTTTTT.

This clonotype has at least ten counts. The chain uses TRBV29-1 and TRBJ2-1; the D gene could be TRBD1 or TRBD2 (5 bases each). The germline gives CDR1 SQVTM, CDR2 ANQGSEA. There are 17 residues in the CDR3. Trimming took off 2 bases at V and 2 bases at J, with 19 bases between the two ends. This chain's CDR3 is CSVEMVEGSPTYNEQFF. The CDR3, as DNA: TGCAGCGTTGAAATGGTAGAGGGGTCTCCAACCTACAATGAGCAGTTCTTC.

The chain is built from TRBV4-3 and TRBJ2-1, with TRBD2 identical over 10 bases. Germline assignment: CDR1 LGHNA and CDR2 YSLEER. CDR3 length: 15 amino acids. Unmatched junction bases numbered 6, after V lost 0 bases and J lost 10 bases. The DNA of the CDR3 is TGCGCCAGCAGCCAAGATCAAACTAGCGGGAAGGAGCAGTTCTTC. This encodes CASSQDQTSGKEQFF.

The chain recombines TRBV6-5 with TRBJ1-1, with D perhaps matching TRBD1 (5 bases). The CDR3 is made up of 16 amino acids. The germline gives CDR1 MNHEY, CDR2 SVGAGI. Trimming shortened V by 0 bases and J by 0 bases, and 11 bases separated the two germline ends. CDR3 in amino acids: CASSYSYGGVNTEAFF. CDR3 bases: TGTGCCAGCAGTTACTCGTATGGGGGGGTGAACACTGAAGCTTTCTTT.

This clonotype was seen more than once but under ten times. The J gene is TRBJ2-7, the V gene TRBV27; 8 bases line up with TRBD1. Germline values: CDR1 MNHEY, CDR2 SMNVEV (reference sequence). V was pared by 7 bases and J by 0 bases, with 5 bases of the junction left unmatched. The CDR3 is made up of 14 amino acids. The DNA for the CDR3 is TGTGCCAGCACCTGGACAGGGAACTCCTACGAGCAGTACTTC. Translating gives CASTWTGNSYEQYF.